This paragraph reports one T cell receptor beta chain. Which antigen it targets is not known. No base qualities exist here, and no much larger clone lies one base off it. The CDR3 regions of human TCRbeta chains were analyzed by immunosequencing. On the authors' methods: TCRs in the repertoires were matched against a reference library of SARS-CoV-2-specific TCRs that had been generated with the MIRA antigen-specificity platform. Breadth meant the fraction of unique TCRs that were SARS-CoV-2-associated, whereas depth meant the fraction of total T cells that were SARS-CoV-2-associated. Using the MIRA data, each spike-specific TCR was mapped to the spike region that the TCR reacts to and placed in a CD4 or CD8 class. Log10-transformed breadth and depth values were compared by one-way ANOVA with Sidak's multiple comparisons tests. TCRdb's version of the immuneACCESS table is confined to in-frame rearrangements and falls short of the full clone set. An unresolved V gene accounts for under half of the shortfall where checked; the remainder is of unknown origin. The V and J calls and clone size come from that table; D and trimming were worked out from the DNA. For this sample the table gives about 94,000 clones, of which 88% were detected only once. The ten biggest clones cover 10% to 15% of the sample.

The data belong to a study of T cell responses to AZD1222 COVID-19 vaccine (dated by TCRdb to about 2021). For the study in its entirety: AZD1222 recipients with second doses at about 4 weeks or about 12 weeks were pooled, because spike-specific TCR depth and breadth did not differ between schedules. TCR sequencing was performed for fewer than 250 trial participants, of whom roughly 200 were given two doses of AZD1222 and around 26 were given two doses of MenACWY control vaccine. Trial participants were enrolled by age into 18-55, 56-69 and 70-plus year subgroups, with about 150, 28 and 57 TCR-sequenced participants respectively.

The CDR3 runs 17 residues from the cysteine to the phenylalanine. The only DNA kept is the CDR3, 51 bases in frame from the first base. In the germline V gene, CDR1 corresponds to SGHTS and CDR2 to YDEGEE. V is pruned by 2 bases and J by 1 base, leaving 3 bases of the junction without a gene match. In light of the paper, this sample's time point label describes: baseline before first vaccination. The vaccinee samples were drawn from two UK trials, COV001 and COV002, one of which was a single-blind randomized controlled phase 2/3 trial testing AZD1222 (ChAdOx1 nCoV-19) in healthy adults. For TCRbeta chain sequencing, PBMC samples were collected from trial participants at day 0 and at day 28 after the second dose. Study-wide conclusions, independent of this receptor: Only five or six AZD1222 recipients were SARS-CoV-2 seropositive at baseline, limiting conclusions about previously exposed vaccinees. Epitopes outside the regions mutated in the B.1.351 and B.1.1.7 variants were reportedly recognized by nearly half of the unique spike-specific TCRs. After two AZD1222 doses, spike-specific TCR breadth and depth were significantly higher than at day 0 and than in MenACWY recipients. Because no day 14 peak-response samples were available, the repertoires could be characterized only after the peak T cell response. Participants were mostly white British and included more females than males, and it was suggested by the authors that clonal diversity may have been underestimated. In the small 56-69-year group, the increase in depth fell short of significance, most likely because of low power. The vaccine-associated CD4 TCRs covered the entire spike protein, and the dominant responses fell in regions 160-218 and 743-854.

In this chain, TRBV5-8 is recombined with TRBJ2-5; 15 central bases correspond to TRBD2. The origin of this receptor is an adult in good health. Material: peripheral blood, obtained on day 0 of AZD1222 vaccination. The CDR3 corresponds to CASSFGLAGGSQETQYF. The DNA sequence is given as TGTGCCAGCAGCTTCGGACTAGCGGGGGGGAGCCAAGAGACCCAGTACTTC.